The text below deals with one TCR beta chain. The protocol was immunoSEQ multiplex PCR, while the TCRdb copy is restricted to in-frame clones and leaves out a portion. The repertoire holds more than 50,000 clones, with around 79% as singletons. The source of the sample is a study of OX40 agonist ivuxolimab in advanced cancers. On the study more broadly: Recorded diagnoses for dose-escalation patients were hepatocellular carcinoma, melanoma, renal cell or head and neck cancer.

The TCR sequence derives from an adult with an advanced solid tumor such as melanoma, head and neck, liver or kidney cancer. The sample here was CD4+ or CD8+ T cells sorted from blood, taken in a trial of the OX40 agonist ivuxolimab.

The CDR3 bases are TGTGCCAGCAGCTGGCGTGAGACCCAGTACTTC. Translating gives CASSWRETQYF. The V gene is TRBV11-2, the J gene TRBJ2-5; D call uncertain. V was shortened by 4 bases and J by 5 bases, with 5 bases between the two germline ends. CDR1 and CDR2 from the germline V gene are SGHAT and FQNNGV. This CDR3 comprises 11 residues.